This T cell receptor beta chain was identified in a study of Ad26.COV2.S vaccination and SARS-CoV-2 variants. Across the whole study: Donor participated within the Ad26.COV2.S arm of the COV1001 trial. Intramuscularly, Ad26.COV2.S was given either once or twice, 56 days apart.

Notes on the study in general: It is possible that the TCR breadth and depth analyses underestimated the total T cell responses.

Repertoires were generated with immunoSEQ multiplex PCR, while TCRdb's copy carries only in-frame clones and drops some. The data show roughly 400,000 clones, around 92% seen once. Specified treatment: around 19 received Ad26.COV2.S at low or high dose, single or two shots; several received placebo; per-sample allocation not given. Collection of the samples took place on day 63 after the first injection of vaccine or placebo. Trimming pared 4 bases from V and 2 bases from J, leaving 12 bases between. Germline CDR1 is SGHAT and CDR2 is FQNNGV. CDR3 length: 14 residues. Comment on this clone: Its antigen is not identified.

V usage is TRBV11-2 and J usage is TRBJ2-7; D is possibly TRBD1 or TRBD2 (5 bases each). The source was peripheral blood, collected in a trial of Ad26.COV2.S vaccine versus placebo. This clonotype was sampled from a person between 18 and 59 years old who received the Ad26.COV2.S COVID-19 vaccine or a placebo. CDR3 in DNA: TGTGCCAGCAGCTCCGGACGGGGACCCTACGAGCAGTACTTC. It translates to CASSSGRGPYEQYF.